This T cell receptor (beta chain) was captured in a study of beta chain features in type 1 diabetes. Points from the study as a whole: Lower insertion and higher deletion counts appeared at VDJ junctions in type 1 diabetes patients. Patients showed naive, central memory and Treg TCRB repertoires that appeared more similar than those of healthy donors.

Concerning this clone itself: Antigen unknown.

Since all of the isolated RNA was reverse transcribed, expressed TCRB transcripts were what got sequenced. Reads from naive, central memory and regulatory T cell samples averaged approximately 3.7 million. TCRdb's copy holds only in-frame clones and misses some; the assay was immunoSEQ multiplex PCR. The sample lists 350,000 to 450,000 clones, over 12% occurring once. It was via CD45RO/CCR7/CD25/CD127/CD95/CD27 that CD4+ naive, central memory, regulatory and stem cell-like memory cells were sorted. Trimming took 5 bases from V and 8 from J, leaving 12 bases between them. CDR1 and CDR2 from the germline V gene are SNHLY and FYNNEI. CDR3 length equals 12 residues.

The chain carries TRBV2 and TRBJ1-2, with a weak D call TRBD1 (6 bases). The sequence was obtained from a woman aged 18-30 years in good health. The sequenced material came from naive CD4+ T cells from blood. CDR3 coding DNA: TGTGCCAGCAGTACAGGGTGGGAAGGCTACACCTTC. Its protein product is CASSTGWEGYTF.